This TCR beta chain was sequenced in a study of PD-1 blockade in mismatch repair-deficient tumors. Data came from immunoSEQ multiplex PCR; TCRdb stores just in-frame clones and leaves some out. The table includes some 15,000 clones, approximately 84% detected once. To note about this clone: Its cognate antigen is unknown.

Germline CDR1 is LGHNA and CDR2 is YNFKEQ. The CDR3 is 18 residues long. V shed 0 bases and J 0 bases; nucleotides not matched to a gene: 4. Whole-study findings and limits: Rapid post-treatment expansion, then contraction, generally preceding radiologic response, marked tumor-resident clones.

This chain uses TRBV4-2 with TRBJ2-3; TRBD2 matches at 12 bases. This specimen was PBMCs, taken less than 25 weeks after starting pembrolizumab. The origin of this receptor is an adult with mismatch repair-deficient cancer. This chain's CDR3 is CASSQDGTSGSSTDTQYF. The CDR3 bases are TGTGCCAGCAGCCAAGATGGGACTAGCGGGTCTAGCACAGATACGCAGTATTTT.